The 25 T cell receptor beta chains listed next were all sequenced from one sample in a study of T cell responses to AZD1222 COVID-19 vaccine. Assay: immunoSEQ multiplex PCR; the TCRdb copy retains only in-frame clones and omits some. Of 130,000 or so clones in the sample, around 94% were seen once. The sample was peripheral blood, taken on day 0 of AZD1222 vaccination. All receptors derive from an adult in good health.

The CDR3: CASSPIRGGAYSGNTIYF. Written as DNA, the CDR3 is TGTGCCAGTAGCCCCATCCGGGGGGGGGCCTACTCTGGAAACACCATATATTTT. The V call is TRBV19, the J call TRBJ1-3, with TRBD1 as a possible D gene (6 bases). This CDR3 is 18 amino acids long. V was shortened by 6 bases and J by 0 bases, with 21 bases between the two germline ends. CDR1 and CDR2 from the germline V gene are LNHDA and SQIVND (reference sequence). Full variable domain (rest looked up from reference TRBV19 and TRBJ1-3): DGGITQSPKYLFRKEGQNVTLSCEQNLNHDAMYWYRQDPGQGLRLIYYSQIVNDFQKGDIAEGYSVSREKKESFPLTVTSAQKNPTAFYLCASSPIRGGAYSGNTIYFGEGSWLTVV.

This chain links TRBV19 with TRBJ1-5; D is unresolved. The V gene's germline CDR1 is LNHDA and CDR2 SQIVND (reference sequence). V was cut by 3 bases and J by 3 bases, with 9 bases left in between. The CDR3 contains 14 residues. The CDR3 bases are TGTGCCAGTAGTATCGCCCGTTACAATCAGCCCCAGCATTTT. This codes for CASSIARYNQPQHF.

CDR3 in amino acids: CASSQGNEQFF. DNA for the CDR3: TGCGCCAGCAGCCAGGGGAATGAGCAGTTCTTC. V is TRBV4-1 and J is TRBJ2-1, with no clear D. This CDR3 comprises 11 residues. V lost 3 bases, J lost 7 bases, and 4 bases lay in between. The V gene's germline CDR1 is MGHRA and CDR2 YSYEKL.

This chain joins TRBV5-8 and TRBJ1-1; D unresolved. The germline V and J ends were trimmed by 4 bases and 11 bases, with 12 bases remaining between them. Germline CDR1 is SGHTS and CDR2 is YDEGEE. The CDR3 loop spans 11 amino acids. The CDR3 is CASSRLTGAFF. CDR3 bases: TGTGCCAGCAGCCGACTGACGGGTGCTTTCTTT.

The genes are TRBV4-1 and TRBJ2-7; 7 positions agree with TRBD1. Germline CDR1 MGHRA, CDR2 YSYEKL. V shed 3 bases and J 2 bases; nucleotides not matched to a gene: 4. The CDR3 contains 14 residues. The CDR3 DNA reads as TGCGCCAGCAGCCACCGGACAGGAACCTACGAGCAGTACTTC. It specifies CASSHRTGTYEQYF.

The chain carries TRBV9 and TRBJ2-2, with 9 bases matching TRBD2. V was pared by 4 bases and J by 5 bases, with 3 bases of the junction left unmatched. Germline-derived CDR1 and CDR2 are SGDLS and YYNGEE. CDR3 length: 14 residues. CDR3 in amino acids: CASSNSGGTGELFF. DNA of the CDR3: TGTGCCAGCAGCAATAGCGGGGGTACCGGGGAGCTGTTTTTT.

The CDR3 spells CASSRLEGHQQFF. The CDR3 bases are TGTGCCAGCAGTCGACTAGAGGGGCATCAGCAGTTCTTC. This rearrangement joins TRBV3-1 (or the pseudogene TRBV3-2) to TRBJ2-1, with D possibly matching TRBD2 (6 bases). The germline gives CDR1 LGHDT, CDR2 YNNKEL (reference sequence). CDR3 length: 13 residues. Trimming took 6 bases from V and 11 from J, leaving 17 bases between them.

This clone was seen just once. The chain couples TRBV12-3 or TRBV12-4 to TRBJ2-3; D remains unclear. The V gene lost 7 bases and the J gene lost 0 bases, with 5 bases spanning the gap. The CDR3 is 12 residues long. The DNA of the CDR3 is TGTGCCAGCAAACCTAGCACAGATACGCAGTATTTT. Amino acids: CASKPSTDTQYF.

The chain carries TRBV15 and TRBJ2-3; possibly TRBD2 for D (5 bases). The CDR3 totals 17 residues. CDR1 is LNHNV, CDR2 YYDKDF, per germline (reference sequence). Trimming left V 4 bases short and J 3 bases short, with 20 bases between. The chain's CDR3 is CATSTRSGVTGTDTQYF. CDR3 nucleotide sequence: TGTGCCACCAGCACCCGTTCTGGGGTTACGGGGACAGATACGCAGTATTTT.

The V and J genes are TRBV2 and TRBJ2-1; D assignment may be TRBD1 or TRBD2 (5 bases each). The CDR3 length is 14 residues. Per the germline V gene, CDR1 is SNHLY and CDR2 is FYNNEI. Trimming took 6 bases from V and 2 from J, leaving 11 bases between them. In DNA, the CDR3 is TGTGCCAGCAGCCCCGGGACCCCCTACAATGAGCAGTTCTTC. Protein: CASSPGTPYNEQFF. The complete variable domain, with remaining parts taken from reference TRBV2 and TRBJ2-1, reads EPEVTQTPSHQVTQMGQEVILRCVPISNHLYFYWYRQILGQKVEFLVSFYNNEISEKSEIFDDQFSVERPDGSNFTLKIRSTKLEDSAMYFCASSPGTPYNEQFFGPGTRLTVL.

The chain joins TRBV7-9 to TRBJ2-5; 9 bases are shared with TRBD2. Germline V gene data show CDR1 as SEHNR and CDR2 as FQNEAQ (reference sequence). There are 15 residues in the CDR3. V dropped 2 bases and J dropped 5; count of bases not matched to a gene: 6. CDR3 loop: CASSLKAGGDETQYF. CDR3 DNA: TGTGCCAGCAGCTTAAAAGCGGGAGGTGATGAGACCCAGTACTTC.

The chain is built from TRBV11-2 and TRBJ1-4; D call uncertain. V was shortened by 1 base and J by 1 base, with 7 bases between the two germline ends. Per the germline V gene, CDR1 is SGHAT and CDR2 is FQNNGV. The CDR3 runs to 15 residues. CDR3 coding DNA: TGTGCCAGCAGCTTAGGGGCAGTAACTAATGAAAAACTGTTTTTT. This translates into CASSLGAVTNEKLFF.

The chain has TRBV27 and TRBJ2-1; tentative D call: TRBD2 (5 bases). Germline-derived CDR1 and CDR2 are MNHEY and SMNVEV (reference sequence). The CDR3 length is 12 residues. Trimming shortened V by 10 bases and J by 4 bases, and 11 bases separated the two germline ends. CDR3 sequence (DNA): TGTGCCACCTCGGGGTTATACAATGAGCAGTTCTTC. Protein: CATSGLYNEQFF.

The rearrangement uses TRBV12-3 or TRBV12-4 and TRBJ2-1; D unclear. This CDR3 comprises 12 residues. The V end was cut by 5 bases, the J end by 5 bases, with 7 bases between. The CDR3 DNA follows: TGTGCCAGCAGTCGTAAAGACAATGAGCAGTTCTTC. Protein sequence: CASSRKDNEQFF.

The V gene is TRBV5-8, the J gene TRBJ1-1; TRBD1 aligns across 7 bases. The CDR3 sequence is 13 residues long. The junction had 4 bases not matched to a gene; V was cut back by 7 bases and J by 1 base. From germline, CDR1 is SGHTS and CDR2 YDEGEE. The DNA of the CDR3 is TGTGCCAGCCAAAGGACAGGGAACACTGAAGCTTTCTTT. Translation: CASQRTGNTEAFF.

The chain employs TRBV7-9 and TRBJ1-6; unclear D gene. Germline V gene lookup returns CDR1 SEHNR and CDR2 FQNEAQ (reference sequence). Trimming took off 1 base at V and 6 bases at J, with 10 bases between the two ends. CDR3 length equals 15 residues. CDR3 region: CASSLGPAFNSPLHF. CDR3 sequence (DNA): TGTGCCAGCAGCTTAGGGCCAGCTTTTAATTCACCCCTCCACTTT. Together with reference TRBV7-9 and TRBJ1-6, the CDR3 gives the full variable domain: DTGVSQNPRHKITKRGQNVTFRCDPISEHNRLYWYRQTLGQGPEFLTYFQNEAQLEKSRLLSDRFSAERPKGSFSTLEIQRTEQGDSAMYLCASSLGPAFNSPLHFGNGTRLTVT.

V is TRBV30 and J is TRBJ1-1; 10 positions match TRBD1. The CDR3 consists of 14 residues. The V and J ends lost 2 bases and 8 bases, in that order; junction bases with no gene match: 8. Germline V gene lookup returns CDR1 GTSNPN and CDR2 SVGIG (reference sequence). CDR3 amino acids: CAWSSGQGPLEAFF. DNA of the CDR3: TGTGCCTGGAGTTCGGGACAGGGGCCTCTGGAAGCTTTCTTT.

The V call is TRBV7-9, the J call TRBJ1-2; no clear D. Trimming removed 5 bases from V and 4 bases from J, with 14 bases in between. CDR3 length: 14 residues. Germline V gene sequence: CDR1 SEHNR, CDR2 FQNEAQ (reference sequence). The DNA for the CDR3 is TGTGCCAGCAGCACCGAGACCCCTAGCTATGGCTACACCTTC. Protein: CASSTETPSYGYTF. Variable domain in full (rest from reference TRBV7-9 and TRBJ1-2): DTGVSQNPRHKITKRGQNVTFRCDPISEHNRLYWYRQTLGQGPEFLTYFQNEAQLEKSRLLSDRFSAERPKGSFSTLEIQRTEQGDSAMYLCASSTETPSYGYTFGSGTRLTVV.

CDR3 region: CASSPRGRGGYGYTF. In DNA form, the CDR3 reads TGTGCCAGCAGCCCTCGGGGGAGGGGCGGCTATGGCTACACCTTC. This chain links TRBV28 with TRBJ1-2; D is perhaps TRBD1 (5 bases). This CDR3 is 15 amino acids long. Trimming left V 6 bases short and J 4 bases short, with 18 bases between. In germline, CDR1 is MDHEN, CDR2 SYDVKM.

V is TRBV2 and J is TRBJ1-2; D perhaps matches TRBD1 (6 bases). Germline values: CDR1 SNHLY, CDR2 FYNNEI. This CDR3 contains 11 residues. With 9 bases removed from V and 4 bases from J, the gap between germline ends came to 9 bases. CDR3: CASRQAYGYTF. The CDR3 DNA is TGTGCCAGTCGACAGGCCTATGGCTACACCTTC.

This sequence joins TRBV7-8 and TRBJ1-5; unclear D gene. Germline CDR1 and CDR2: SGHVS and FQNEAQ. This CDR3 spans 14 amino acids. Trimming left V 0 bases short and J 4 bases short, with 7 bases between. CDR3 loop: CASSLAELNQPQHF. CDR3 sequence (DNA): TGTGCCAGCAGCTTAGCAGAACTTAATCAGCCCCAGCATTTT.

The CDR3 region is CATSTSGGREYNEQFF. The CDR3 coding sequence is TGTGCCACCAGTACGTCAGGGGGGAGAGAATACAATGAGCAGTTCTTC. The rearrangement links TRBV24-1 to TRBJ2-1; D perhaps matches TRBD1 (7 bases). CDR3 length: 16 amino acids. Germline CDR1 is KGHDR and CDR2 is SFDVKD. Trimming took 6 bases from V and 4 from J, leaving 18 bases between them.

The chain has TRBV2 and TRBJ2-3; 8 bases are shared with TRBD2. Per the germline V gene, CDR1 is SNHLY and CDR2 is FYNNEI. CDR3 length: 15 amino acids. The trim removed 5 bases at V and 1 base at J, leaving 5 bases unmatched. The DNA for the CDR3 is TGTGCCAGCAGTTCCCCAGCGGGAGGCACAGATACGCAGTATTTT. As protein: CASSSPAGGTDTQYF.

In its sample, this clone was seen once. This rearrangement joins TRBV6-2 or TRBV6-3 to TRBJ1-5; D uncertain. Germline V gene lookup returns CDR1 MNHEY and CDR2 SVGEGT. The CDR3 is 14 amino acids. V was cut by 2 bases and J by 15 bases, with 20 bases left in between. In DNA form, the CDR3 reads TGTGCCAGCAGTTACCGCGAACCGGCGGTTGAGCGGCATTTT. Amino acid sequence: CASSYREPAVERHF.

V is TRBV24-1 and J is TRBJ2-7; 8 bases agree with TRBD1. J lost 3 bases, V lost 3 bases, and 9 bases had no gene match. The V gene's germline CDR1 is KGHDR and CDR2 SFDVKD. The CDR3 has 16 residues. The CDR3 reads CATSDPRQGISYEQYF. CDR3 sequence (DNA): TGTGCCACCAGTGATCCCAGACAGGGGATCAGCTACGAGCAGTACTTC.